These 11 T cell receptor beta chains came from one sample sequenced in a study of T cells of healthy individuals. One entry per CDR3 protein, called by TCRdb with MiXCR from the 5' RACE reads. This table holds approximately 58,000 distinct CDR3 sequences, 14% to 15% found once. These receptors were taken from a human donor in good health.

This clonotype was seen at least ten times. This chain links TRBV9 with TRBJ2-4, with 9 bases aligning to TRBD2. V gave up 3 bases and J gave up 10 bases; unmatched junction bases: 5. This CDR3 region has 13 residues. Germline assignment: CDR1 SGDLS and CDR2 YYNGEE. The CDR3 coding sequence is TGTGCCAGCAGCGCAGGACTAGCGAGGATTCAGTACTTC. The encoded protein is CASSAGLARIQYF.

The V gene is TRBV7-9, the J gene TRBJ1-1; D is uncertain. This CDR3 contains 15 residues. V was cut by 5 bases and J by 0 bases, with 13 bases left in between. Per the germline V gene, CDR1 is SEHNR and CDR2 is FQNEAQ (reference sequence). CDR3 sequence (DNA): TGTGCCAGCAGCCCTGGCAACCGGGTGAACACTGAAGCTTTCTTT. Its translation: CASSPGNRVNTEAFF.

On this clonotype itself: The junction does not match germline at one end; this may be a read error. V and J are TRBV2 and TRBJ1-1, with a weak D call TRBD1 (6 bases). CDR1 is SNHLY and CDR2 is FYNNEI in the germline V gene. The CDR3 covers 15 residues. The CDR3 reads CASSIRRGANTEALF. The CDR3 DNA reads TGTGCCAGCAGCATCAGGAGGGGGGCTAACACTGAAGCTTTATTT.

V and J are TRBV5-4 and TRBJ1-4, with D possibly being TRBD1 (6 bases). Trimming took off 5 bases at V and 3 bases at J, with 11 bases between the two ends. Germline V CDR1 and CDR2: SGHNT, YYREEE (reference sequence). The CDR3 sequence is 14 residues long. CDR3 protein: CASSYGGSNEKLFF. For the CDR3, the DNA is TGTGCCAGCAGTTACGGGGGCTCTAATGAAAAACTGTTTTTT.

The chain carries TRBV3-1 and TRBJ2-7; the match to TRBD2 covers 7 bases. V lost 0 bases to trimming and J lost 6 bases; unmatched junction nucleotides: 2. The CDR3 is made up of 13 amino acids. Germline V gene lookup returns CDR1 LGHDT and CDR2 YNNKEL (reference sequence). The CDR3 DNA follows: TGTGCCAGCAGCCAAGAGGGGAGGGCCGAGCAGTACTTC. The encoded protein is CASSQEGRAEQYF.

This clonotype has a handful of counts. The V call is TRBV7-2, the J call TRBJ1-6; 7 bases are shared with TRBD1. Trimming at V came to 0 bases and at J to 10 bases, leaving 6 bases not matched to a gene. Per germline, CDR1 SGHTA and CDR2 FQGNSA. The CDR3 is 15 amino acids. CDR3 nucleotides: TGTGCCAGCAGCTTAGCGCGAACAGGGGCCTCACCCCTCCACTTT. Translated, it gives CASSLARTGASPLHF.

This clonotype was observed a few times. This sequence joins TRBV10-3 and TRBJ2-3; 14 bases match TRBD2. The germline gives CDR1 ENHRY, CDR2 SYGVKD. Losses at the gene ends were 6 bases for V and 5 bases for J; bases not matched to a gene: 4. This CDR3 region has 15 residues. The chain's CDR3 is CAIRGTSGGRDTQYF. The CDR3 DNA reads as TGTGCCATCAGAGGGACTAGCGGGGGTAGAGATACGCAGTATTTT.

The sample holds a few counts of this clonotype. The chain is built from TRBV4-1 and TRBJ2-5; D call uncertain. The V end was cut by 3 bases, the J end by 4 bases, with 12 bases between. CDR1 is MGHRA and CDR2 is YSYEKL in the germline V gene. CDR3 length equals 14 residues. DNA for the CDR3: TGCGCCAGCAGCCAGCTAGAATTTGCAGAGACCCAGTACTTC. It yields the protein CASSQLEFAETQYF.

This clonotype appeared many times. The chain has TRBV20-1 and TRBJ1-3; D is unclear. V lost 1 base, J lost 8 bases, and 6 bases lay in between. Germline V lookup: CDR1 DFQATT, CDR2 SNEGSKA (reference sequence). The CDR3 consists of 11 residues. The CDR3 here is CSARGKDTIYF. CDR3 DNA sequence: TGCAGTGCTAGAGGAAAGGACACCATATATTTT.

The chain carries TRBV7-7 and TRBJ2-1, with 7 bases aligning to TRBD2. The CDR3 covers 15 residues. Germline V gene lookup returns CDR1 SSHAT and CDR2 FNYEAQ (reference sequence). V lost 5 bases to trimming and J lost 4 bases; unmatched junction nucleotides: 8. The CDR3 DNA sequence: TGTGCCAGCAGCCCCGGCGGGGGACTATACAATGAGCAGTTCTTC. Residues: CASSPGGGLYNEQFF.

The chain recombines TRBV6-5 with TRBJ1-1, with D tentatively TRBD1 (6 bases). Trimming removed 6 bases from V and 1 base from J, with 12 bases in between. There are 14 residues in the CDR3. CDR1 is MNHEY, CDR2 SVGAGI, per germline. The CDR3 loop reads CASSPAQGNTEAFF. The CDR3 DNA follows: TGTGCCAGCAGCCCCGCACAGGGGAACACTGAAGCTTTCTTT.